Shown below are 13 T cell receptor beta chains from a single sample sequenced in a study of cytomegalovirus exposure and HLA in healthy donors. PCR used 60 Vbeta primers and 13 Jbeta primers. Repertoires were generated with immunoSEQ multiplex PCR, while TCRdb's copy carries only in-frame clones and drops some. The sample includes approximately 110,000 clones, over 75% of them seen just once. Sample: PBMCs. Receptor source: a woman in her 40s in good health and CMV-seropositive.

The chain has TRBV28 and TRBJ2-1; D may be TRBD1 (5 bases). Germline-derived CDR1 and CDR2 are MDHEN and SYDVKM. Trimming removed 5 bases from V and 7 bases from J, with 12 bases in between. The CDR3 totals 13 residues. CDR3 region: CASSIQAGNEQFF. The CDR3 nucleotides read TGTGCCAGCAGTATACAGGCAGGGAATGAGCAGTTCTTC.

The J gene is TRBJ1-2, the V gene TRBV19, with TRBD1 matching 7 bases. The CDR3 spans 16 residues. Losses at the gene ends were 3 bases for V and 4 bases for J; bases not matched to a gene: 11. Per the germline V gene, CDR1 is LNHDA and CDR2 is SQIVND (reference sequence). The CDR3 region has the DNA TGTGCCAGTAGTATTAAGGGGGCCTCTTCAGGCTATGGCTACACCTTC. This sequence encodes CASSIKGASSGYGYTF.

V usage is TRBV28 and J usage is TRBJ1-5; no reliable D call. Germline V gene sequence: CDR1 MDHEN, CDR2 SYDVKM. The V gene lost 6 bases and the J gene lost 0 bases, with 15 bases spanning the gap. CDR3 length equals 16 residues. This CDR3 is CASRKIDFISNQPQHF. The CDR3 bases are TGTGCCAGCAGGAAGATAGACTTTATTAGCAATCAGCCCCAGCATTTT.

This chain connects TRBV4-1 to TRBJ1-3; the match to TRBD1 covers 10 bases. This CDR3 comprises 17 residues. V gave up 3 bases and J gave up 3 bases; unmatched junction bases: 8. CDR1 MGHRA and CDR2 YSYEKL come from the germline V gene. The CDR3 is CASSQGRQGARGNTIYF. As DNA, the CDR3 is TGCGCCAGCAGCCAGGGTCGACAGGGGGCGCGTGGAAACACCATATATTTT.

In its sample, this clone was seen once. The chain combines TRBV7-9 with TRBJ1-2; TRBD1 matches 8 bases. Trimming at V came to 5 bases and at J to 3 bases, leaving 14 bases not matched to a gene. The CDR3 is made up of 17 amino acids. The germline CDR1 and CDR2 sequences are SEHNR and FQNEAQ (reference sequence). The CDR3 region is CASSPGTGGLRDYGYTF. The CDR3, as DNA: TGTGCCAGCAGCCCCGGGACAGGCGGGCTTAGGGACTATGGCTACACCTTC.

The V call is TRBV27, the J call TRBJ1-2; TRBD1 matches 7 bases. Germline trimming cut 3 bases from V and 6 bases from J; bases unmatched to any gene: 7. CDR1 is MNHEY and CDR2 is SMNVEV in the germline V gene (reference sequence). The CDR3 covers 14 residues. CDR3 region: CASSLVGTAHGYTF. CDR3 sequence (DNA): TGTGCCAGCAGTTTGGTCGGGACAGCACATGGCTACACCTTC.

V usage is TRBV5-1 and J usage is TRBJ2-1, with 10 bases aligning to TRBD1. CDR3 size: 15 residues. Germline CDR1 SGHRS, CDR2 YFSETQ. The ends lost 4 bases at V and 4 bases at J; junction bases unmatched: 5. CDR3 amino acids: CASSDGQGVYNEQFF. In DNA, the CDR3 is TGCGCCAGCAGCGACGGACAGGGGGTATACAATGAGCAGTTCTTC.

The CDR3 loop reads CASSLGERNYNEQFF. The CDR3 region has the DNA TGCGCCAGCAGCTTGGGAGAGCGGAACTACAATGAGCAGTTCTTC. The chain joins TRBV5-1 to TRBJ2-1, with a possible D match to TRBD2 (5 bases). This CDR3 spans 15 amino acids. V was trimmed by 0 bases and J by 3 bases, leaving 10 bases between them. Germline V gene lookup returns CDR1 SGHRS and CDR2 YFSETQ.

The V gene is TRBV12-1, the J gene TRBJ2-7; TRBD2, the table's D call, lacks a check against the DNA. TRBV12-1 is recorded as a pseudogene. The CDR3 runs to 12 residues. CDR3 nucleotides: TGTGCCAGCAGCCCGGGAGGGTTCGAGCAGTACTTC. Translated, it gives CASSPGGFEQYF.

This clone was seen only a few times. V and J are TRBV6-1 and TRBJ2-1; 11 positions agree with TRBD2. CDR3 length: 15 residues. Germline V lookup: CDR1 MNHNS, CDR2 SASEGT. V was pared by 7 bases and J by 7 bases, with 9 bases of the junction left unmatched. CDR3 in DNA: TGTGCCAGCAATGTGGGGACTAGCGGTAGGAATGAGCAGTTCTTC. Protein: CASNVGTSGRNEQFF.

This clone has just one count. The chain joins TRBV5-1 to TRBJ1-6, with 10 bases lining up with TRBD1. V was clipped by 0 bases and J by 9 bases; unmatched bases: 6. CDR3 size: 16 residues. Looked up from germline, CDR1 is SGHRS and CDR2 is YFSETQ. The CDR3 nucleotides read TGCGCCAGCAGCTTGGAGGGACAGGGGACGAGTTCACCCCTCCACTTT. Translated: CASSLEGQGTSSPLHF.

CDR3 residues: CASSHGQVPGEQYF. CDR3 coding DNA: TGTGCCAGCAGCCACGGACAGGTTCCGGGGGAGCAGTACTTC. The rearrangement links TRBV11-2 to TRBJ2-5; D might be TRBD1 (7 bases). Germline V CDR1 and CDR2: SGHAT, FQNNGV. The CDR3 spans 14 residues. The ends were cut back, 5 bases at V and 11 bases at J, with 21 bases in the middle.

The chain couples TRBV13 to TRBJ2-1; TRBD2 matches 10 bases. After removal of 10 bases from V and 6 bases from J, the junction contained 6 bases not matched to a gene. Germline CDR1 PRHDT, CDR2 FYEKMQ (reference sequence). The CDR3 spans 13 residues. The CDR3 here is CAIGLAVSNEQFF. The CDR3 DNA reads TGTGCCATCGGACTAGCGGTTTCCAATGAGCAGTTCTTC.